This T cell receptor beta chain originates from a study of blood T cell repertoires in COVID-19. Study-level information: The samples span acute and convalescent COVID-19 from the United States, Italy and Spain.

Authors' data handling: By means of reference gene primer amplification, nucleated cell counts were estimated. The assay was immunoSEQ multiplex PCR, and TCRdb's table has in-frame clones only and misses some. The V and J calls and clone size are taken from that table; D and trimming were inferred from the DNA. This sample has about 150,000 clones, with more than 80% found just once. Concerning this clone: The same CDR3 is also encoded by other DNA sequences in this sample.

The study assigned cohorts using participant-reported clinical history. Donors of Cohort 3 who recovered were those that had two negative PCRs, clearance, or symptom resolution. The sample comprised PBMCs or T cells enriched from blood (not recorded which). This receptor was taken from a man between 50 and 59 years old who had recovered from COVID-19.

The CDR3 sequence: CASSPGGSIYGYTF. The CDR3 nucleotides read TGTGCCAGCAGCCCGGGGGGCAGTATCTATGGCTACACCTTC. The chain couples TRBV7-2 to TRBJ1-2, with D perhaps matching TRBD1 (6 bases). V was clipped by 5 bases and J by 4 bases, with 14 bases between them. CDR1 is SGHTA, CDR2 FQGNSA, per germline. This CDR3 has 14 amino acids.